The next 10 T cell receptor beta chains were all read from a single sample in a study of blood T cell repertoires in COVID-19. Data came from immunoSEQ multiplex PCR; TCRdb stores just in-frame clones and leaves some out. The sample has around 130,000 clones; roughly 85% are singletons. Sequences were obtained from peripheral blood. The receptor set was obtained from a man aged 45-65 years with acute or convalescent COVID-19.

The V call is TRBV28, the J call TRBJ2-5; 9 bases match TRBD1. From germline, CDR1 is MDHEN and CDR2 SYDVKM. V lost 4 bases and J lost 5; bases outside the gene matches: 11. The CDR3 has 16 amino acids. Here the CDR3 reads CASSSPGTGWAETQYF. The CDR3 coding sequence is TGTGCCAGCAGTTCACCCGGGACAGGGTGGGCGGAGACCCAGTACTTC.

V is TRBV7-3 and J is TRBJ1-1; D uncertain. The CDR3 sequence is 17 residues long. The V and J ends lost 2 bases and 0 bases respectively, with 16 bases between them. Germline values: CDR1 SGHTA, CDR2 FQGTGA. CDR3 amino acids: CASSLAPLGVMNTEAFF. CDR3 coding DNA: TGTGCCAGCAGCTTAGCCCCCTTGGGAGTCATGAACACTGAAGCTTTCTTT.

The chain links TRBV3-1 (or the pseudogene TRBV3-2) to TRBJ2-1, with D uncertain. Germline CDR1 LGHDT, CDR2 YNNKEL (reference sequence). Trimming cost V 4 bases and J 3 bases, with 10 bases left between them. The CDR3 length is 14 residues. This CDR3 is CASSPLQNYNEQFF. The DNA for the CDR3 is TGTGCCAGCAGCCCCCTCCAGAACTACAATGAGCAGTTCTTC.

The CDR3 nucleotides read TGCGCCAGCAGCCAAGGGACACCCGGACCAGTAAACACCGGGGAGCTGTTTTTT. Translated, it gives CASSQGTPGPVNTGELFF. The chain links TRBV4-1 to TRBJ2-2; TRBD1 is a possible D gene (5 bases). Between the trimmed V and J ends, which lost 1 base and 2 bases, there was a span of 17 bases. The CDR3 totals 18 residues. Germline-derived CDR1 and CDR2 are MGHRA and YSYEKL.

The gene calls are TRBV6-5 and TRBJ1-1; D call uncertain. Trimming shortened V by 6 bases and J by 1 base, and 15 bases separated the two germline ends. The CDR3 loop spans 15 amino acids. Germline V gives CDR1 MNHEY, CDR2 SVGAGI. The CDR3 region has the DNA TGTGCCAGCAGGCAGGCTGGCTTTTGGAACACTGAAGCTTTCTTT. This translates into CASRQAGFWNTEAFF.

V is TRBV29-1 and J is TRBJ2-3; 11 bases match TRBD2. Germline V lookup: CDR1 SQVTM, CDR2 ANQGSEA. This CDR3 region has 15 residues. Trimming at V came to 7 bases and at J to 6 bases, leaving 12 bases not matched to a gene. CDR3 amino acids: CSAAPTSGVDDTQYF. The CDR3 nucleotides are TGCAGCGCTGCCCCGACTAGCGGGGTTGATGATACGCAGTATTTT.

This clone has only one observation. The CDR3, as DNA: TGTGCCAGCAGCAAAAAAAACCAGGGGAGCTCCTACGAGCAGTACTTC. It encodes CASSKKNQGSSYEQYF. The chain links TRBV21-1 to TRBJ2-7; the D call of TRBD1 is as the table states it, not checked on the DNA. TRBV21-1 is listed as a pseudogene. This CDR3 has 16 residues.

This rearrangement joins TRBV5-1 to TRBJ1-1, with 8 bases identical to TRBD1. This CDR3 has 14 residues. The V gene's germline CDR1 is SGHRS and CDR2 YFSETQ. V shed 4 bases, J shed 0 bases, and the junction held 2 bases outside the gene matches. The CDR3 spells CASSGTGMNTEAFF. The DNA for the CDR3 is TGCGCCAGCAGCGGGACAGGTATGAACACTGAAGCTTTCTTT.

The rearrangement joins TRBV7-3 to TRBJ2-5; TRBD1 matches 9 bases. The CDR3 covers 16 residues. Germline V gene lookup returns CDR1 SGHTA and CDR2 FQGTGA. Trimming at V came to 2 bases and at J to 5 bases, leaving 9 bases not matched to a gene. CDR3 in DNA: TGTGCCAGCAGCTTACGAGGGACAGGGACCGGGGAGACCCAGTACTTC. Translation gives CASSLRGTGTGETQYF.

This chain joins TRBV5-1 and TRBJ2-3; a weak D match, TRBD2 (7 bases). Germline lookup yields CDR1 SGHRS and CDR2 YFSETQ. The length of the CDR3 is 19 residues. V lost 4 bases, J lost 0 bases, and 24 bases lay in between. The chain's CDR3 is CASSPEGERGRSSTDTQYF. The CDR3 DNA reads as TGCGCCAGCAGCCCGGAGGGGGAGCGGGGCCGATCTAGCACAGATACGCAGTATTTT.